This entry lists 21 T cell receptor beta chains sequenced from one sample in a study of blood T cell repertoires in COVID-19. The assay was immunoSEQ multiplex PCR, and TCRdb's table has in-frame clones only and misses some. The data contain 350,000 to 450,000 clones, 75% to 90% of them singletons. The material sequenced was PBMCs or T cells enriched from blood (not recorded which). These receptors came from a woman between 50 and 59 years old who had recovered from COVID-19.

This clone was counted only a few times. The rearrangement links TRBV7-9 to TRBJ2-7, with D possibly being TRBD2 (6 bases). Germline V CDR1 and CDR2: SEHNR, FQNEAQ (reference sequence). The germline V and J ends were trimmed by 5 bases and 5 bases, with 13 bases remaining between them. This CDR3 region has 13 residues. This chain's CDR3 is CASSVGGPDEQYF. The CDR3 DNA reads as TGTGCCAGCAGCGTGGGGGGTCCCGACGAGCAGTACTTC. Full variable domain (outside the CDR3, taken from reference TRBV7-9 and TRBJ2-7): DTGVSQNPRHKITKRGQNVTFRCDPISEHNRLYWYRQTLGQGPEFLTYFQNEAQLEKSRLLSDRFSAERPKGSFSTLEIQRTEQGDSAMYLCASSVGGPDEQYFGPGTRLTVT.

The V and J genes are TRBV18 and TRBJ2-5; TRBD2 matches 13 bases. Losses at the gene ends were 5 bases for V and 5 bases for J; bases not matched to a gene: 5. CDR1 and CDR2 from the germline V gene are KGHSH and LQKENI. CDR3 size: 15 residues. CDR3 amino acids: CASSVQTSGRETQYF. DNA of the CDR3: TGTGCCAGCTCAGTTCAGACTAGCGGGAGGGAGACCCAGTACTTC.

This chain's CDR3 is CASRSTGGRLFF. Here the CDR3 DNA reads TGTGCCAGCAGATCTACGGGGGGGCGACTGTTTTTT. V gene TRBV7-8 combines with J gene TRBJ2-2; 8 bases are shared with TRBD2. Germline trimming cut 6 bases from V and 14 bases from J; bases unmatched to any gene: 8. This CDR3 comprises 12 residues. Germline loops: CDR1 SGHVS, CDR2 FQNEAQ.

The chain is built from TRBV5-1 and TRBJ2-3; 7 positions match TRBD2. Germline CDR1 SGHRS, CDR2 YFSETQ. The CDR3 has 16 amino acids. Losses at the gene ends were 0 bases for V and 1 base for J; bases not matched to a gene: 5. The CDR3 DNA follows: TGCGCCAGCAGCTTGGCCGGCGCGGGAGGCACAGATACGCAGTATTTT. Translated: CASSLAGAGGTDTQYF.

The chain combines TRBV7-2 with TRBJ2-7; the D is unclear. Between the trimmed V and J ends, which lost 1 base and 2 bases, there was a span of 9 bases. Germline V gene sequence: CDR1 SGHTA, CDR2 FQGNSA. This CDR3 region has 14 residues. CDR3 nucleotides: TGTGCCAGCAGCTTAGGATGGGCTACCTACGAGCAGTACTTC. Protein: CASSLGWATYEQYF.

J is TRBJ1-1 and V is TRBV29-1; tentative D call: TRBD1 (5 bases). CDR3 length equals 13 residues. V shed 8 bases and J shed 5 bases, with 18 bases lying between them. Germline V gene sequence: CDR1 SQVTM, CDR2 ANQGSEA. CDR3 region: CSPRRGGTTEAFF. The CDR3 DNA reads TGCAGCCCCCGACGGGGGGGGACGACTGAAGCTTTCTTT.

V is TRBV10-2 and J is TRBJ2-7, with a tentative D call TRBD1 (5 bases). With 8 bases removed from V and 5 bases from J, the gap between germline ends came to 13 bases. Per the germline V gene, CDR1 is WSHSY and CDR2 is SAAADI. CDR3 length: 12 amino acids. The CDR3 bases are TGCGCCAGCCGACAGATGGGCAACGAGCAGTACTTC. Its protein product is CASRQMGNEQYF.

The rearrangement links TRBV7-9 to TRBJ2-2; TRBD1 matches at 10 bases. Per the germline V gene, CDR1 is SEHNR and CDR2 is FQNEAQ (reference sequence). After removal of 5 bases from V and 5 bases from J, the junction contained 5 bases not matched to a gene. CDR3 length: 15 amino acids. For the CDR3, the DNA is TGTGCCAGCAGCCCCCGGACAGGGGGGACCGGGGAGCTGTTTTTT. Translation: CASSPRTGGTGELFF.

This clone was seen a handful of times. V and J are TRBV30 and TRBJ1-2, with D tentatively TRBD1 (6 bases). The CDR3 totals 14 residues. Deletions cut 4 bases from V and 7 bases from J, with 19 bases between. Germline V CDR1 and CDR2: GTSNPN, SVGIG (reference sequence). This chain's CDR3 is CAWTLIQGALGYTF. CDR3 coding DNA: TGTGCCTGGACCCTCATACAGGGAGCTCTTGGCTACACCTTC.

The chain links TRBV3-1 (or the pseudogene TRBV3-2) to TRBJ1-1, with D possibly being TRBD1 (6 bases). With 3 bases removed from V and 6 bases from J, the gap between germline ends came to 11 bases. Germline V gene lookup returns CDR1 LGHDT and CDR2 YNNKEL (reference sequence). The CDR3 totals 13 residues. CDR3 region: CASSQVTGAEAFF. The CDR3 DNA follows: TGTGCCAGCAGCCAGGTGACAGGCGCTGAAGCTTTCTTT.

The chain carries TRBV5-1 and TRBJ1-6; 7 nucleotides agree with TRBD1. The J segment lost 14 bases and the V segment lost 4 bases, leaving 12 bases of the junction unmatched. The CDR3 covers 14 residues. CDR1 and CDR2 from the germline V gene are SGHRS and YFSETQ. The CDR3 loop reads CASSLEQGLRSLHF. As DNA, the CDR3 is TGCGCCAGCAGCCTGGAACAGGGGTTGAGGTCCCTCCACTTT.

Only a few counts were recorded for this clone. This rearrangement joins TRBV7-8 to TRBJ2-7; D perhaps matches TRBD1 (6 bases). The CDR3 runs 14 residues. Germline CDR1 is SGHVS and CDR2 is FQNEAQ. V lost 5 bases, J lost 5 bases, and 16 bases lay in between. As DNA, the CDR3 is TGTGCCAGCAGCCATCCGGGACACCTGAACGAGCAGTACTTC. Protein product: CASSHPGHLNEQYF.

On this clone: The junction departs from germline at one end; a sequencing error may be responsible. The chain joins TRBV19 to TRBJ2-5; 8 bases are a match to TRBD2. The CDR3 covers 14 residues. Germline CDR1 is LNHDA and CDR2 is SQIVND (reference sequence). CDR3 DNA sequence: TGTGCCAGCAGTACCCGGGGGGGCCGCGAGACCCAGTACTTC. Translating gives CASSTRGGRETQYF. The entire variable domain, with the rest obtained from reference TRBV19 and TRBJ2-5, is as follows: DGGITQSPKYLFRKEGQNVTLSCEQNLNHDAMYWYRQDPGQGLRLIYYSQIVNDFQKGDIAEGYSVSREKKESFPLTVTSAQKNPTAFYLCASSTRGGRETQYFGPGTRLLVL.

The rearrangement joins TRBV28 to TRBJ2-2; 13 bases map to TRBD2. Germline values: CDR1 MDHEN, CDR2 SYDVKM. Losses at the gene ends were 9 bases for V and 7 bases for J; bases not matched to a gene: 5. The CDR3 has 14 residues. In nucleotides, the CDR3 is TGTGCCAGTGCGGGACTAGCGGGATTCGGGGAGCTGTTTTTT. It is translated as CASAGLAGFGELFF. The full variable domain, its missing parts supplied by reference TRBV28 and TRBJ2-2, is DVKVTQSSRYLVKRTGEKVFLECVQDMDHENMFWYRQDPGLGLRLIYFSYDVKMKEKGDIPEGYSVSREKKERFSLILESASTNQTSMYLCASAGLAGFGELFFGEGSRLTVL.

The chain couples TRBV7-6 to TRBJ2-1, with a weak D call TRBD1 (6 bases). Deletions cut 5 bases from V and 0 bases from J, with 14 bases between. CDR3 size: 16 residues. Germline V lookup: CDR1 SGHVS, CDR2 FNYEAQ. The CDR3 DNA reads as TGTGCCAGCAGCCGCCTCGGACAGAGCTCCTACAATGAGCAGTTCTTC. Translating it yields CASSRLGQSSYNEQFF.

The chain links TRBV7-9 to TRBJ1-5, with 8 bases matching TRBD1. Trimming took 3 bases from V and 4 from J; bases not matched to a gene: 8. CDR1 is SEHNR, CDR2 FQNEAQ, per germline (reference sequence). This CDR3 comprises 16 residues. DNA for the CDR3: TGTGCCAGCAGCTTGGACACCGGGACAGGTAATCAGCCCCAGCATTTT. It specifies CASSLDTGTGNQPQHF.

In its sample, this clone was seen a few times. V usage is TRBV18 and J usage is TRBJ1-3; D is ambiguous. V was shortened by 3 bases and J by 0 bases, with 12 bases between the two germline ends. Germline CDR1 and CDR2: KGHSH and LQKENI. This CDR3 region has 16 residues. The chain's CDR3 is CASSPADIFSGNTIYF. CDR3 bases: TGTGCCAGCTCACCGGCAGACATCTTCTCTGGAAACACCATATATTTT.

CDR3 nucleotides: TGTGCCAGCAGCGTAGGGTGGGAATGGGGCCAGCCCCAGCATTTT. Translating gives CASSVGWEWGQPQHF. J is TRBJ1-5 and V is TRBV9, with D possibly being TRBD1 (5 bases). The V gene lost 0 bases and the J gene lost 7 bases, with 14 bases spanning the gap. This CDR3 contains 15 residues. The germline gives CDR1 SGDLS, CDR2 YYNGEE.

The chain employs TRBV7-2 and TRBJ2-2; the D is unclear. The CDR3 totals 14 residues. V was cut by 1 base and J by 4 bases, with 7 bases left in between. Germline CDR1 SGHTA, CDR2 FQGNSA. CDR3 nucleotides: TGTGCCAGCAGCTTAGACTATGTCACCGGGGAGCTGTTTTTT. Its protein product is CASSLDYVTGELFF.

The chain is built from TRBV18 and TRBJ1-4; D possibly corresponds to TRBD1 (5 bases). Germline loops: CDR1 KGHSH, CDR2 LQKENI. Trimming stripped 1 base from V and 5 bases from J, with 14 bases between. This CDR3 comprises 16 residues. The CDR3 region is CASSPLSGTPNEKLFF. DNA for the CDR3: TGTGCCAGCTCACCACTGAGCGGGACTCCCAATGAAAAACTGTTTTTT.

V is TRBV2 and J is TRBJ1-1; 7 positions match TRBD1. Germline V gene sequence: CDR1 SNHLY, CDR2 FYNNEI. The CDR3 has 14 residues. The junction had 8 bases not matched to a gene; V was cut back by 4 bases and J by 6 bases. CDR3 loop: CASSGRDRYSEAFF. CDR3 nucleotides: TGTGCCAGCAGTGGTCGGGACAGATACTCTGAAGCTTTCTTT.